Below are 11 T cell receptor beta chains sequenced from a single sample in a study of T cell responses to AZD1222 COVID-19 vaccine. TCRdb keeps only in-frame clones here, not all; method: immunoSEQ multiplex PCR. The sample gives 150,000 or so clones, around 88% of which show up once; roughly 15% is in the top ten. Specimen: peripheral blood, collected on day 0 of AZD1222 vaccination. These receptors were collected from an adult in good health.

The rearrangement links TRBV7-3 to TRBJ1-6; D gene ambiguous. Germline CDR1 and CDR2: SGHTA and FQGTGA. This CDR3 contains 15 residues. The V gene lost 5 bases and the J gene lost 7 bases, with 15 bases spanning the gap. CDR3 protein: CASSPHMGKNSPLHF. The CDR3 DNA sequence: TGTGCCAGCAGCCCACACATGGGAAAGAATTCACCCCTCCACTTT.

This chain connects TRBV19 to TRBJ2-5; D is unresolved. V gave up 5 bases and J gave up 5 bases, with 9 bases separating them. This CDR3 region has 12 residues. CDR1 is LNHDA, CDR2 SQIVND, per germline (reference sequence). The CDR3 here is CASSGVGETQYF. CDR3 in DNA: TGTGCCAGTAGTGGGGTTGGGGAGACCCAGTACTTC.

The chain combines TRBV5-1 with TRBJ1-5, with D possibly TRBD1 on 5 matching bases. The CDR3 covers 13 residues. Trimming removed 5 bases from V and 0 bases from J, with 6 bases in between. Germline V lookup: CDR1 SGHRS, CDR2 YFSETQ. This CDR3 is CASRTDSNQPQHF. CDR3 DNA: TGCGCCAGCAGGACAGATAGCAATCAGCCCCAGCATTTT.

This CDR3 is CASSVFGGNSPLHF. CDR3 DNA sequence: TGTGCCAGCAGCGTATTTGGGGGGAATTCACCCCTCCACTTT. V usage is TRBV9 and J usage is TRBJ1-6; a possible D gene is TRBD1 (5 bases). The CDR3 is made up of 14 amino acids. V gave up 1 base and J gave up 7 bases, with 9 bases separating them. Per the germline V gene, CDR1 is SGDLS and CDR2 is YYNGEE.

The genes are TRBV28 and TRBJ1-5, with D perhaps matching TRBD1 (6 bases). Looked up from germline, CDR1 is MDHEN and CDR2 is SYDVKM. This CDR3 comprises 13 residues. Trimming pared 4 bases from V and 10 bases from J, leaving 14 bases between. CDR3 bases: TGTGCCAGCAGTTCCAGCGGACAGACTCCCCAGCATTTT. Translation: CASSSSGQTPQHF.

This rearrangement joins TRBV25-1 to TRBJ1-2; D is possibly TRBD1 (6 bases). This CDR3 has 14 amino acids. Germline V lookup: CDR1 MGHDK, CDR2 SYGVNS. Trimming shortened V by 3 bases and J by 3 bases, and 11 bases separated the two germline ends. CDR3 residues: CASSDRQAHYGYTF. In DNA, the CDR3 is TGTGCCAGCAGTGACCGACAGGCCCACTATGGCTACACCTTC.

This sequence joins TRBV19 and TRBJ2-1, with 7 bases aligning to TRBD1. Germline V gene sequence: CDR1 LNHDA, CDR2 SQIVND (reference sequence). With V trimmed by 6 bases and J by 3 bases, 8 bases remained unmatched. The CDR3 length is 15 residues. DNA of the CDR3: TGTGCCAGTAGCCTAGCATGGGACAGCTACAATGAGCAGTTCTTC. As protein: CASSLAWDSYNEQFF. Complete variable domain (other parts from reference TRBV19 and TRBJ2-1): DGGITQSPKYLFRKEGQNVTLSCEQNLNHDAMYWYRQDPGQGLRLIYYSQIVNDFQKGDIAEGYSVSREKKESFPLTVTSAQKNPTAFYLCASSLAWDSYNEQFFGPGTRLTVL.

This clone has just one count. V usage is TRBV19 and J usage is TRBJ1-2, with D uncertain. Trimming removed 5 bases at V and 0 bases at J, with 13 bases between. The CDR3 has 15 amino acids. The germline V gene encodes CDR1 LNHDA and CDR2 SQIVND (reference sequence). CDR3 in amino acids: CASSPQVGSNYGYTF. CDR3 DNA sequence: TGTGCCAGTAGTCCCCAGGTTGGTTCTAACTATGGCTACACCTTC. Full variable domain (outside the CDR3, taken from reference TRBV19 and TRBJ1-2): DGGITQSPKYLFRKEGQNVTLSCEQNLNHDAMYWYRQDPGQGLRLIYYSQIVNDFQKGDIAEGYSVSREKKESFPLTVTSAQKNPTAFYLCASSPQVGSNYGYTFGSGTRLTVV.

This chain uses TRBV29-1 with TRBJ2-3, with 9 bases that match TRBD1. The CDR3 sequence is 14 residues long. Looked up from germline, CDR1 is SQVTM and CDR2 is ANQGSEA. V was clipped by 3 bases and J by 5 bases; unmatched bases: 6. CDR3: CSVDPGQGIDTQYF. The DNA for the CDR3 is TGCAGCGTTGATCCGGGACAGGGTATAGATACGCAGTATTTT.

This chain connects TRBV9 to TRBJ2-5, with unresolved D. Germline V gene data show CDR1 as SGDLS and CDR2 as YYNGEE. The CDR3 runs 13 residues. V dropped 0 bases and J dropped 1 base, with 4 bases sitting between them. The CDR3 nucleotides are TGTGCCAGCAGCGTAGGTATCCAAGAGACCCAGTACTTC. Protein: CASSVGIQETQYF.

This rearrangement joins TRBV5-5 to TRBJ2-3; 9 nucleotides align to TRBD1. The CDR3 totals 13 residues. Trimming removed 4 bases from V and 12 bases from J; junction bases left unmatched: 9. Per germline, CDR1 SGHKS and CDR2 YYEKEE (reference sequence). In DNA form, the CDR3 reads TGTGCCAGCAGCCACCCCCGGGACAGGGCTCAGTATTTT. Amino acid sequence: CASSHPRDRAQYF.